Each of the 20 T cell receptor beta chains below was sequenced from the same sample in a study of identical twins. TCRdb re-called the 5' RACE reads through MiXCR, storing one row per CDR3 protein. The sample comprises about 890,000 distinct CDR3 sequences, around an eighth of which are singletons, and around 1.6% rests with the top ten. The same data also went into a second study, on yellow fever vaccine responses in identical twins.

The sequenced sample was PBMCs. The receptor set was obtained from a woman aged 18-29 years in good health.

This chain connects TRBV28 to TRBJ1-3; possibly TRBD1 for D (5 bases). V was trimmed by 5 bases and J by 2 bases, leaving 16 bases between them. The CDR3 is 16 amino acids. Germline V CDR1 and CDR2: MDHEN, SYDVKM. The CDR3 reads CASSLLGAPTGNTIYF. The CDR3 DNA is TGTGCCAGCAGTCTCCTCGGGGCGCCTACTGGAAACACCATATATTTT.

This clonotype has just a few counts. This chain joins TRBV19 and TRBJ2-5; TRBD2 matches at 7 bases. Germline trimming cut 3 bases from V and 4 bases from J; bases unmatched to any gene: 2. The CDR3 has 13 amino acids. Germline V gives CDR1 LNHDA, CDR2 SQIVND (reference sequence). The CDR3 sequence: CASSIRGGETQYF. DNA of the CDR3: TGTGCCAGTAGTATCCGCGGGGGAGAGACCCAGTACTTC.

This chain uses TRBV20-1 with TRBJ2-3; 8 nucleotides align to TRBD2. V lost 0 bases to trimming and J lost 2 bases; unmatched junction nucleotides: 7. Germline V gene data show CDR1 as DFQATT and CDR2 as SNEGSKA (reference sequence). The CDR3 runs 16 residues. For the CDR3, the DNA is TGCAGTGCTAGAGACCGCGGACTAGCAATCACAGATACGCAGTATTTT. Translated: CSARDRGLAITDTQYF.

Only a few counts were recorded for this clonotype. The chain recombines TRBV6-2 or TRBV6-3 with TRBJ1-5; D is uncertain. The V gene lost 6 bases and the J gene lost 3 bases, with 12 bases spanning the gap. In germline, CDR1 is MNHEY, CDR2 SVGEGT. The CDR3 runs to 14 residues. CDR3 in DNA: TGTGCCAGCAGACCCGGAGGGCTCAATCAGCCCCAGCATTTT. Protein: CASRPGGLNQPQHF.

This clonotype has a count of ten or more. The CDR3 nucleotides are TGTGCCAGCAGTTTTGGAAGCGGGAGGTGGTACGAGCAGTACTTC. This codes for CASSFGSGRWYEQYF. The V and J genes are TRBV12-3 or TRBV12-4 and TRBJ2-7, with 9 nucleotides matching TRBD2. This CDR3 spans 15 amino acids. The junction had 7 bases not matched to a gene; V was cut back by 3 bases and J by 4 bases.

In its sample, this clonotype was seen a few times. The chain links TRBV29-1 to TRBJ2-1; 9 bases are shared with TRBD2. Trimming cost V 0 bases and J 6 bases; bases outside gene matches: 6. This CDR3 has 15 amino acids. Germline values: CDR1 SQVTM, CDR2 ANQGSEA. The CDR3 sequence: CSVEEGSGRVNEQFF. As DNA, the CDR3 is TGCAGCGTTGAAGAAGGTAGCGGGAGAGTCAATGAGCAGTTCTTC.

The rearrangement uses TRBV6-5 and TRBJ1-1; 8 bases match TRBD1. The CDR3 runs to 13 residues. With 2 bases clipped from V and 7 bases from J, the junction kept 3 bases outside the gene matches. Germline V lookup: CDR1 MNHEY, CDR2 SVGAGI. The DNA of the CDR3 is TGTGCCAGCAGTTACAAGGGGACAGGTGAAGCTTTCTTT. Translated, it gives CASSYKGTGEAFF.

V and J are TRBV12-3 or TRBV12-4 and TRBJ2-1, with TRBD2 matching 10 bases. This CDR3 comprises 15 residues. The junction had 5 bases not matched to a gene; V was cut back by 8 bases and J by 1 base. As DNA, the CDR3 is TGTGCCAGCGGGATTAGCGGGGGGTCCTACAATGAGCAGTTCTTC. Its protein is CASGISGGSYNEQFF.

In its sample, this clonotype was seen a few times. CDR3 DNA: TGTGCCAGCACCGTGGGGCCCAATCAGCCCCAGCATTTT. It codes for CASTVGPNQPQHF. This chain uses TRBV6-2 or TRBV6-3 with TRBJ1-5; possibly TRBD1 for D (5 bases). Looked up from germline, CDR1 is MNHEY and CDR2 is SVGEGT. This CDR3 has 13 amino acids. Trimming left V 7 bases short and J 3 bases short, with 10 bases between.

A few counts support this clonotype. This chain uses TRBV24-1 with TRBJ2-3; 7 nucleotides match TRBD2. The germline CDR1 and CDR2 sequences are KGHDR and SFDVKD. V lost 3 bases to trimming and J lost 2 bases; unmatched junction nucleotides: 10. The length of the CDR3 is 17 residues. The CDR3 here is CATSDPSGTGPTDTQYF. CDR3 coding DNA: TGTGCCACCAGTGATCCTAGCGGAACAGGACCCACAGATACGCAGTATTTT.

The CDR3 reads CASSPPTGGLYNEQFF. CDR3 bases: TGTGCCAGCTCACCACCGACAGGGGGTTTATACAATGAGCAGTTCTTC. This chain joins TRBV18 and TRBJ2-1; 9 nucleotides align to TRBD1. CDR1 KGHSH and CDR2 LQKENI come from the germline V gene. With V trimmed by 0 bases and J by 4 bases, 4 bases remained unmatched. CDR3 length: 16 residues. The full variable domain, completed using reference TRBV18 and TRBJ2-1, is NAGVMQNPRHLVRRRGQEARLRCSPMKGHSHVYWYRQLPEEGLKFMVYLQKENIIDESGMPKERFSAEFPKEGPSILRIQQVVRGDSAAYFCASSPPTGGLYNEQFFGPGTRLTVL.

The CDR3 loop reads CATSPAPGSNNEQFF. The CDR3 nucleotides are TGTGCCACCTCCCCCGCCCCGGGGAGCAACAATGAGCAGTTCTTC. The V call is TRBV28, the J call TRBJ2-1, with D possibly matching TRBD2 (5 bases). From germline, CDR1 is MDHEN and CDR2 SYDVKM. The CDR3 is 15 residues long. The V and J ends lost 10 bases and 5 bases respectively, with 21 bases between them.

This clonotype was observed a handful of times. V usage is TRBV10-3 and J usage is TRBJ1-2; weak D call: TRBD1 (6 bases). V was cut by 7 bases and J by 7 bases, with 16 bases left in between. The CDR3 spans 13 residues. CDR1 is ENHRY, CDR2 SYGVKD, per germline. The CDR3 loop is CAITNTGNSGYTF. The CDR3 region has the DNA TGTGCCATCACCAATACAGGGAATAGTGGCTACACCTTC.

This clonotype has more than one count but fewer than ten. The gene calls are TRBV7-3 and TRBJ2-1; 16 bases match TRBD2. The CDR3 contains 17 residues. Germline V lookup: CDR1 SGHTA, CDR2 FQGTGA. V shed 5 bases and J 7 bases; nucleotides not matched to a gene: 8. The CDR3 here is CASSPGTSGRAGNEQFF. The CDR3 nucleotides read TGTGCCAGCAGCCCCGGGACTAGCGGGAGGGCCGGGAATGAGCAGTTCTTC.

The CDR3: CASSPVPAGGTDTQYF. The CDR3 nucleotides are TGTGCCAGCTCACCAGTGCCAGCGGGGGGGACAGATACGCAGTATTTT. V and J are TRBV18 and TRBJ2-3; TRBD2 agrees at 10 bases. Germline V gene sequence: CDR1 KGHSH, CDR2 LQKENI. The CDR3 has 16 residues. Germline trimming cut 2 bases from V and 3 bases from J; bases unmatched to any gene: 5.

V and J are TRBV15 and TRBJ1-1; D is undetermined. V gave up 4 bases and J gave up 1 base, with 10 bases separating them. Germline assignment: CDR1 LNHNV and CDR2 YYDKDF (reference sequence). The CDR3 covers 14 residues. The chain's CDR3 is CATSTSTWNTEAFF. The CDR3 DNA reads as TGTGCCACCAGCACCTCAACCTGGAACACTGAAGCTTTCTTT.

The chain carries TRBV12-3 or TRBV12-4 and TRBJ2-7; 14 bases fit TRBD2. This CDR3 is built from 18 residues. Unmatched junction bases numbered 9, after V lost 1 base and J lost 4 bases. The CDR3: CASSLDTWGTSGSYEQYF. Written as DNA, the CDR3 is TGTGCCAGCAGTTTAGATACATGGGGGACTAGCGGGAGTTACGAGCAGTACTTC.

Only a few counts were recorded for this clonotype. V usage is TRBV29-1 and J usage is TRBJ1-2; D remains ambiguous. The germline CDR1 and CDR2 sequences are SQVTM and ANQGSEA. Trimming took off 4 bases at V and 8 bases at J, with 8 bases between the two ends. This CDR3 spans 10 amino acids. CDR3 in DNA: TGCAGCGTTGTGACAATCGGCTACACCTTC. It is translated as CSVVTIGYTF.

This clonotype has a handful of counts. The gene calls are TRBV20-1 and TRBJ2-3; D perhaps matches TRBD2 (5 bases). Germline V lookup: CDR1 DFQATT, CDR2 SNEGSKA (reference sequence). This CDR3 contains 14 residues. V was pared by 1 base and J by 1 base, with 9 bases between. The CDR3 DNA sequence: TGCAGTGCTAGAGGTTCCGGGGGCACAGATACGCAGTATTTT. Amino acids: CSARGSGGTDTQYF.

This clonotype was counted ten times or more. This chain joins TRBV12-3 or TRBV12-4 and TRBJ1-3, with a tentative D call TRBD1 (6 bases). This CDR3 region has 17 residues. Between the trimmed V and J ends, which lost 3 bases and 0 bases, there was a span of 15 bases. CDR3 amino acids: CASSFGLTGHSGNTIYF. The CDR3 nucleotides read TGTGCCAGCAGTTTCGGTTTGACGGGACACTCTGGAAACACCATATATTTT.